These 8 T cell receptor beta chains share one sample of origin, sequenced in a study of vaccination and CD4 T cells after COVID-19. Once obtained from cultured CD4+ T cells, the DNA was sequenced using the Oncomine TCR Beta short-read assay. Genomic DNA was drawn out of CD4+ T cells grown in culture. MiXCR was run by TCRdb on the PCR reads, yielding one entry per CDR3 protein. The data contain just over 7,500 distinct CDR3 sequences, roughly 30% of them singletons. Treatment: approximately nine-day PBMC culture with coronavirus spike peptide pools or control peptides (ViraFEST assay). Gathering of the CD4+ T cells, from the unexposed donor, took place before the COVID-19 pandemic (2011-2018). The antigens of these receptors remain unknown. Sequenced material: CD4+ T cells from blood, cultured in vitro. These receptors all come from a human donor in good health.

The genes are TRBV29-1 and TRBJ2-3, with no clear D. V was shortened by 6 bases and J by 0 bases, with 7 bases between the two germline ends. The length of the CDR3 is 12 residues. CDR1 is SQVTM, CDR2 ANQGSEA, per germline. The CDR3 DNA reads TGCAGCGTGACGGCTAGCACAGATACGCAGTATTTT. Amino acids: CSVTASTDTQYF.

In its sample, this clonotype was seen a few times. V gene TRBV20-1 combines with J gene TRBJ1-1, with TRBD1 matching 10 bases. This CDR3 is 13 amino acids long. Trimming cost V 6 bases and J 4 bases; bases outside gene matches: 5. Germline V gives CDR1 DFQATT, CDR2 SNEGSKA (reference sequence). The CDR3 region is CSARTGGGTEAFF. In DNA, the CDR3 is TGCAGTGCGCGGACAGGGGGGGGCACTGAAGCTTTCTTT.

Sample share makes this clonotype medium-sized. V usage is TRBV20-1 and J usage is TRBJ1-5; D is unresolved. V was trimmed by 0 bases and J by 3 bases, leaving 6 bases between them. In germline, CDR1 is DFQATT, CDR2 SNEGSKA (reference sequence). The CDR3 has 13 residues. CDR3 loop: CSAREPFNQPQHF. CDR3 nucleotide sequence: TGCAGTGCTAGAGAGCCCTTCAATCAGCCCCAGCATTTT.

The chain uses TRBV9 and TRBJ2-3, with D possibly being TRBD1 or TRBD2 (6 bases each). This CDR3 spans 16 amino acids. Germline V gene lookup returns CDR1 SGDLS and CDR2 YYNGEE. The V end was cut by 7 bases, the J end by 2 bases, with 20 bases between. The CDR3 coding sequence is TGTGCCAGCTCCTCAGGAGGGGGGCGCTACACAGATACGCAGTATTTT. Protein: CASSSGGGRYTDTQYF.

V usage is TRBV6-2 or TRBV6-3 and J usage is TRBJ2-1; TRBD2 matches 7 bases. There are 17 residues in the CDR3. The germline CDR1 and CDR2 sequences are MNHEY and SVGEGT. V shed 5 bases, J shed 0 bases, and the junction held 10 bases outside the gene matches. CDR3 sequence: CASSSGTVLSSYNEQFF. Written as DNA, the CDR3 is TGTGCCAGCAGTAGCGGGACGGTACTTAGCTCCTACAATGAGCAGTTCTTC.

A few counts support this clonotype. V usage is TRBV20-1 and J usage is TRBJ2-7; TRBD2 matches at 7 bases. CDR1 is DFQATT and CDR2 is SNEGSKA in the germline V gene (reference sequence). Unmatched junction bases numbered 2, after V lost 3 bases and J lost 3 bases. The CDR3 length is 12 residues. The CDR3 region is CSASPSGYEQYF. The CDR3 bases are TGCAGTGCTAGCCCTAGCGGCTACGAGCAGTACTTC.

This rearrangement joins TRBV6-5 to TRBJ2-1; 7 nucleotides align to TRBD2. CDR1 is MNHEY, CDR2 SVGAGI, per germline. V was pared by 0 bases and J by 6 bases, with 8 bases of the junction left unmatched. CDR3 size: 16 residues. CDR3 loop: CASSYSFTSVLNEQFF. CDR3 nucleotide sequence: TGTGCCAGCAGTTACTCCTTTACTAGCGTGCTCAATGAGCAGTTCTTC.

This clonotype rates as medium-sized. The rearrangement uses TRBV20-1 and TRBJ1-2; D uncertain. Trimming left V 3 bases short and J 8 bases short, with 19 bases between. Germline CDR1 and CDR2: DFQATT and SNEGSKA (reference sequence). The CDR3 is 14 residues long. CDR3 residues: CSASLATFRRGYTF. The CDR3 DNA follows: TGCAGTGCTAGTCTCGCGACATTCCGGCGCGGCTACACCTTC.